This passage covers 10 T cell receptor beta chains from one sample sequenced in a study of metastatic and nonmetastatic thyroid tumors. All patients were treatment-naive before thyroid surgery. With MiXCR, TCRdb called clones anew from the PCR reads. The repertoire holds roughly 30,000 clones, with roughly 18% as singletons. Sequencing was carried out using blood. The receptors originated from a female donor with papillary thyroid cancer or a benign thyroid nodule (not recorded which). Some clones in this sample may be carry-over from other donors' samples.

V gene TRBV20-1 combines with J gene TRBJ1-1; D not resolved. Trimming cost V 0 bases and J 4 bases, with 15 bases left between them. The CDR3 length is 15 residues. Germline CDR1 is DFQATT and CDR2 is SNEGSKA (reference sequence). CDR3 DNA sequence: TGCAGTGCTAGAGATCTACCGGAAAGGAGCACTGAAGCTTTCTTT. Protein sequence: CSARDLPERSTEAFF.

In its sample, this clone was seen many times. The rearrangement joins TRBV5-1 to TRBJ1-2, with a possible D match to TRBD1 (6 bases). The CDR3 is 13 amino acids. The V gene lost 4 bases and the J gene lost 4 bases, with 11 bases spanning the gap. Looked up from germline, CDR1 is SGHRS and CDR2 is YFSETQ. The CDR3 DNA reads as TGCGCCAGCAGCCAAACAGGGCTCTATGGCTACACCTTC. As protein: CASSQTGLYGYTF. The complete variable domain, with remaining parts taken from reference TRBV5-1 and TRBJ1-2, reads KAGVTQTPRYLIKTRGQQVTLSCSPISGHRSVSWYQQTPGQGLQFLFEYFSETQRNKGNFPGRFSGRQFSNSRSEMNVSTLELGDSALYLCASSQTGLYGYTFGSGTRLTVV.

Within the sample, this clone is medium-sized. The J gene is TRBJ2-7, the V gene TRBV7-8, with 8 bases aligning to TRBD1. The CDR3 is 13 amino acids. The J segment lost 3 bases and the V segment lost 5 bases, leaving 3 bases of the junction unmatched. Per germline, CDR1 SGHVS and CDR2 FQNEAQ. CDR3 DNA sequence: TGTGCCAGCAGCCAGGGGGCGAACTACGAGCAGTACTTC. It yields the protein CASSQGANYEQYF.

Worth noting for this clone: The CDR3 ends on some other residue instead of the conserved phenylalanine or tryptophan, so this is likely a read error. J is TRBJ2-2 and V is TRBV6-1, with TRBD2 matching over 8 bases. The CDR3 runs to 13 residues. Germline assignment: CDR1 MNHNS and CDR2 SASEGT. CDR3: CASGGQSTWELFS. The CDR3 bases are TGCGCCAGCGGGGGACAATCCACCTGGGAGCTGTTTTCT.

This clone was counted many times. The gene calls are TRBV9 and TRBJ1-6; D is unresolved. V lost 4 bases and J 5 bases, leaving 10 bases between the germline ends. This CDR3 region has 14 residues. Germline V gives CDR1 SGDLS, CDR2 YYNGEE. The CDR3 nucleotides read TGTGCCAGCAGCACCGGCCCAGATAATTCACCCCTCCACTTT. It codes for CASSTGPDNSPLHF.

In this sample, this clone turned up many times. The V and J genes are TRBV20-1 and TRBJ1-2, with D hard to call. This CDR3 is 15 amino acids long. Germline loops: CDR1 DFQATT, CDR2 SNEGSKA (reference sequence). V was pared by 5 bases and J by 4 bases, with 20 bases between. CDR3 loop: CSAGDQAKVGYGYTF. CDR3 nucleotide sequence: TGCAGTGCTGGCGACCAGGCTAAGGTTGGCTATGGCTACACCTTC.

This clone came up a few times. The chain is built from TRBV28 and TRBJ2-6; no clear D gene. The germline V gene encodes CDR1 MDHEN and CDR2 SYDVKM. The CDR3 totals 18 residues. With 2 bases removed from V and 4 bases from J, the gap between germline ends came to 18 bases. The CDR3 nucleotides are TGTGCCAGCAGTTTACCCGGGTGCTCTTTCGGAGGGGCCAACGTCCTGACTTTC. Protein: CASSLPGCSFGGANVLTF.

With regard to this clone: One base away lies a much larger clone, so this may be a sequencing read error. The V call is TRBV9, the J call TRBJ2-5, with D possibly being TRBD1 (6 bases). This CDR3 is built from 13 residues. V was pared by 7 bases and J by 5 bases, with 15 bases between. Germline CDR1 SGDLS, CDR2 YYNGEE. CDR3 amino acids: CASWTLRGETQYF. The CDR3 bases are TGTGCCAGCTGGACACTAAGGGGGGAGACCCAGTACTTC.

This clone was detected many times. The gene calls are TRBV5-1 and TRBJ2-1, with 8 positions matching TRBD2. V trimming: 4 bases; J trimming: 5 bases; junction bases outside the gene matches: 8. The germline CDR1 and CDR2 sequences are SGHRS and YFSETQ. CDR3 length: 15 amino acids. CDR3 in DNA: TGCGCCAGCAGCCCCGGGGGGGGGCGAAACAATGAGCAGTTCTTC. This encodes CASSPGGGRNNEQFF.

Judged by abundance, this clone is medium-sized (0.01 to 0.1%). The rearrangement uses TRBV12-3 or TRBV12-4 and TRBJ1-2, with 7 nucleotides matching TRBD1. The CDR3 loop spans 13 amino acids. Trimming took 6 bases from V and 4 from J; bases not matched to a gene: 5. CDR3 nucleotides: TGTGCCAGCAGCCCTCAGGGGGTCTATGGCTACACCTTC. This encodes CASSPQGVYGYTF.